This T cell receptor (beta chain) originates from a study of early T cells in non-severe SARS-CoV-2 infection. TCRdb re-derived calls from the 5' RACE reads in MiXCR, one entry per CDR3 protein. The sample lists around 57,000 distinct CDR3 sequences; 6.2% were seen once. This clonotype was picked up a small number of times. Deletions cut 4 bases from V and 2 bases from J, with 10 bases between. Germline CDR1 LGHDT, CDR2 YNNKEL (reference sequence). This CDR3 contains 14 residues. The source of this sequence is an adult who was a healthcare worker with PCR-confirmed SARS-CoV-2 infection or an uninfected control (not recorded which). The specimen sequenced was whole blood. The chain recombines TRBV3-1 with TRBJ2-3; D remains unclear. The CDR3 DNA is TGTGCCAGCAGCCCAAGACGTCCCACAGATACGCAGTATTTT. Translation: CASSPRRPTDTQYF.